The 32 T cell receptor beta chains listed next were all sequenced from one sample in a study of cytomegalovirus exposure and HLA in healthy donors. Researchers ran the PCR with 60 Vbeta and 13 Jbeta primers. Method: immunoSEQ multiplex PCR; TCRdb's copy keeps in-frame clones and lacks some. The ten top clones account for 2.5% to 3%, within a sample of some 120,000 clones. Sequencing was done on a sample of PBMCs. These TCRs come from a man aged 25-45 years in good health and CMV-seronegative.

The rearrangement joins TRBV27 to TRBJ2-3, with D possibly matching TRBD2 (6 bases). Germline loops: CDR1 MNHEY, CDR2 SMNVEV (reference sequence). The CDR3 has 16 amino acids. Deletions cut 3 bases from V and 2 bases from J, with 15 bases between. The CDR3 region is CASSFLRLGTTDTQYF. The CDR3 nucleotides are TGTGCCAGCAGTTTCCTCCGACTAGGAACCACAGATACGCAGTATTTT.

The CDR3 nucleotides are TGTGCCAGCTCACCGGATCGTACAGCGGGAATTTTAGATACGCAGTATTTT. Translation: CASSPDRTAGILDTQYF. The rearrangement uses TRBV18 and TRBJ2-3, with TRBD2 matching 7 bases. The V gene's germline CDR1 is KGHSH and CDR2 LQKENI. The CDR3 consists of 17 residues. V was clipped by 3 bases and J by 5 bases; unmatched bases: 14. Full variable domain (remainder filled in from reference TRBV18 and TRBJ2-3): NAGVMQNPRHLVRRRGQEARLRCSPMKGHSHVYWYRQLPEEGLKFMVYLQKENIIDESGMPKERFSAEFPKEGPSILRIQQVVRGDSAAYFCASSPDRTAGILDTQYFGPGTRLTVL.

This chain links TRBV6-5 with TRBJ2-5, with 7 bases identical to TRBD2. The CDR3 extends over 15 amino acids. Germline assignment: CDR1 MNHEY and CDR2 SVGAGI. The V segment lost 2 bases and the J segment 3 bases; nucleotides outside the gene matches: 6. In nucleotides, the CDR3 is TGTGCCAGCAGTTACGCGGGGGTTCAAGAAGAGACCCAGTACTTC. Translating gives CASSYAGVQEETQYF.

The chain employs TRBV6-6 and TRBJ1-1; D not certain. Germline CDR1 and CDR2: MNHNY and SVGAGI (reference sequence). Trimming shortened V by 4 bases and J by 1 base, and 10 bases separated the two germline ends. CDR3 length: 14 residues. The CDR3, as DNA: TGTGCCAGCAGTTTAAGAGATGAGAACACTGAAGCTTTCTTT. Its protein is CASSLRDENTEAFF.

The chain couples TRBV27 to TRBJ1-6; D possibly corresponds to TRBD1 (5 bases). Germline lookup yields CDR1 MNHEY and CDR2 SMNVEV (reference sequence). The CDR3 loop spans 14 amino acids. Trimming removed 7 bases at V and 10 bases at J, with 17 bases between. Written as DNA, the CDR3 is TGTGCCAGCACCATACACGTAAGGGGATCACCCCTCCACTTT. The encoded protein is CASTIHVRGSPLHF.

The chain combines TRBV19 with TRBJ2-1; the match to TRBD2 covers 12 bases. Per germline, CDR1 LNHDA and CDR2 SQIVND (reference sequence). J was trimmed by 6 bases and V by 7 bases; bases with no gene match: 7. The CDR3 loop spans 15 amino acids. The CDR3 here is CASTSSGRASNEQFF. The CDR3 coding sequence is TGTGCCAGTACCTCTAGCGGGAGGGCCTCCAATGAGCAGTTCTTC.

The V gene is TRBV2, the J gene TRBJ2-5; 9 bases are shared with TRBD1. Germline CDR1 reads SNHLY; CDR2 reads FYNNEI. The CDR3 is 13 amino acids. V shed 6 bases and J 4 bases; nucleotides not matched to a gene: 3. This CDR3 is CASRGTGRETQYF. For the CDR3, the DNA is TGTGCCAGCAGGGGGACAGGGAGAGAGACCCAGTACTTC.

The chain is built from TRBV4-1 and TRBJ2-1, with D unresolved. Germline-derived CDR1 and CDR2 are MGHRA and YSYEKL. The V and J ends lost 0 bases and 10 bases respectively, with 13 bases between them. The CDR3 is 14 amino acids. The CDR3 reads CASSQETQAQEQFF. The CDR3 bases are TGCGCCAGCAGCCAAGAAACCCAGGCTCAGGAGCAGTTCTTC.

The chain uses TRBV5-1 and TRBJ2-1, with 8 bases lining up with TRBD1. This CDR3 is 14 amino acids long. The germline CDR1 and CDR2 sequences are SGHRS and YFSETQ. The ends lost 4 bases at V and 9 bases at J; junction bases unmatched: 9. CDR3 region: CASSGGQAPGEQFF. The CDR3 nucleotides are TGCGCCAGCAGCGGGGGACAGGCCCCTGGTGAGCAGTTCTTC.

J is TRBJ2-7 and V is TRBV7-9; 11 nucleotides line up with TRBD2. This CDR3 contains 15 residues. Germline V CDR1 and CDR2: SEHNR, FQNEAQ (reference sequence). V lost 5 bases and J lost 4; bases outside the gene matches: 7. The CDR3 sequence is CASSQTLAGVYEQYF. DNA of the CDR3: TGTGCCAGCAGCCAAACACTAGCGGGAGTGTACGAGCAGTACTTC.

This CDR3 reads CAWSVWGQGQETQYF. The DNA for the CDR3 is TGTGCCTGGAGTGTGTGGGGACAGGGGCAAGAGACCCAGTACTTC. The gene calls are TRBV30 and TRBJ2-5; 10 bases agree with TRBD1. Germline V gene lookup returns CDR1 GTSNPN and CDR2 SVGIG (reference sequence). V gave up 0 bases and J gave up 2 bases; unmatched junction bases: 3. The CDR3 spans 15 residues.

The V call is TRBV2, the J call TRBJ1-2; the D is unclear. With 6 bases removed from V and 8 bases from J, the gap between germline ends came to 16 bases. Germline V gives CDR1 SNHLY, CDR2 FYNNEI. The CDR3 extends over 13 amino acids. CDR3 protein: CASSSDSRLGYTF. CDR3 DNA: TGTGCCAGCAGCTCCGACTCCCGCCTCGGCTACACCTTC.

This chain links TRBV6-1 with TRBJ1-5; 8 bases line up with TRBD1. V lost 3 bases and J lost 7; bases outside the gene matches: 5. Germline loops: CDR1 MNHNS, CDR2 SASEGT. The CDR3 is made up of 14 amino acids. The CDR3 DNA follows: TGTGCCAGCAGTGAGGACAGGGTCGGGCAGCCCCAGCATTTT. This codes for CASSEDRVGQPQHF.

The gene calls are TRBV29-1 and TRBJ1-1; D unresolved. This CDR3 has 13 amino acids. Germline V gene sequence: CDR1 SQVTM, CDR2 ANQGSEA. Trimming removed 3 bases from V and 2 bases from J, with 10 bases in between. In DNA, the CDR3 is TGCAGCGTTGAGCCAGAATTCAACACTGAAGCTTTCTTT. Translation gives CSVEPEFNTEAFF.

The chain combines TRBV2 with TRBJ1-4; 8 bases agree with TRBD1. The V and J ends lost 3 bases and 3 bases, in that order; junction bases with no gene match: 3. Looked up from germline, CDR1 is SNHLY and CDR2 is FYNNEI. The CDR3 loop spans 15 amino acids. CDR3 sequence: CASSDYRGANEKLFF. The CDR3 DNA sequence: TGTGCCAGCAGTGATTACAGGGGGGCTAATGAAAAACTGTTTTTT. The full variable domain, in which reference TRBV2 and TRBJ1-4 provide the parts outside the CDR3, is EPEVTQTPSHQVTQMGQEVILRCVPISNHLYFYWYRQILGQKVEFLVSFYNNEISEKSEIFDDQFSVERPDGSNFTLKIRSTKLEDSAMYFCASSDYRGANEKLFFGSGTQLSVL.

V is TRBV7-9 and J is TRBJ1-3; no clear D. Germline-derived CDR1 and CDR2 are SEHNR and FQNEAQ (reference sequence). Trimming cost V 5 bases and J 0 bases, with 11 bases left between them. This CDR3 contains 15 residues. The CDR3 nucleotides are TGTGCCAGCAGCCTACGGGGAAGCTCTGGAAACACCATATATTTT. Its protein is CASSLRGSSGNTIYF.

This sequence joins TRBV5-6 and TRBJ2-3, with 12 bases lining up with TRBD2. The CDR3 has 14 residues. Germline V lookup: CDR1 SGHDT, CDR2 YYEEEE. V shed 4 bases and J 4 bases; nucleotides not matched to a gene: 1. CDR3: CASSRLAGADTQYF. The DNA for the CDR3 is TGTGCCAGCAGCCGACTAGCGGGAGCAGATACGCAGTATTTT.

The chain is built from TRBV18 and TRBJ1-1; possibly TRBD1 for D (5 bases). Germline lookup yields CDR1 KGHSH and CDR2 LQKENI. The CDR3 spans 13 residues. The V end lost 6 bases, the J end lost 1 base, and 9 bases lay between the germline ends. Written as DNA, the CDR3 is TGTGCCAGCTCCCAAACAGGGAACACTGAAGCTTTCTTT. Translated: CASSQTGNTEAFF.

The chain combines TRBV4-1 with TRBJ1-1, with 9 nucleotides matching TRBD1. Trimming cost V 6 bases and J 4 bases; bases outside gene matches: 6. Germline V CDR1 and CDR2: MGHRA, YSYEKL. The CDR3 is made up of 14 amino acids. CDR3: CASSPDRGATEAFF. The CDR3, as DNA: TGCGCCAGCAGTCCCGACAGGGGGGCCACTGAAGCTTTCTTT.

The V gene is TRBV29-1, the J gene TRBJ1-3; the match to TRBD1 covers 9 bases. The CDR3 length is 14 residues. The junction had 3 bases not matched to a gene; V was cut back by 3 bases and J by 3 bases. CDR1 and CDR2 from the germline V gene are SQVTM and ANQGSEA. This CDR3 reads CSVETGGVGNTIYF. The CDR3 DNA reads TGCAGCGTTGAGACAGGGGGAGTTGGAAACACCATATATTTT.

The chain couples TRBV2 to TRBJ2-7, with D tentatively TRBD2 (6 bases). The germline V gene has CDR1 SNHLY and CDR2 FYNNEI. CDR3 length equals 14 residues. Between the trimmed V and J ends, which lost 8 bases and 0 bases, there was a span of 14 bases. CDR3: CASVFSSDSYEQYF. CDR3 coding DNA: TGTGCCAGCGTCTTCTCTAGCGACTCCTACGAGCAGTACTTC.

The CDR3 sequence: CASSQGTGIEDTQYF. DNA for the CDR3: TGCGCCAGCAGCCAGGGGACAGGGATAGAGGATACGCAGTATTTT. The V gene is TRBV4-1, the J gene TRBJ2-3; TRBD1 aligns across 9 bases. J gave up 6 bases and V 3 bases, and 7 bases lay outside the gene matches. The germline CDR1 and CDR2 sequences are MGHRA and YSYEKL. The CDR3 is 15 amino acids.

The rearrangement uses TRBV19 and TRBJ1-2; TRBD1 aligns across 11 bases. V trimming: 9 bases; J trimming: 5 bases; junction bases outside the gene matches: 11. CDR1 and CDR2 from the germline V gene are LNHDA and SQIVND (reference sequence). This CDR3 has 15 residues. The CDR3 coding sequence is TGTGCCAGCCGATCTACCCGGGACAGGGGGTATGGCTACACCTTC. Its protein product is CASRSTRDRGYGYTF.

The chain uses TRBV18 and TRBJ1-5; D not certain. The CDR3 is 15 residues long. V was clipped by 3 bases and J by 6 bases, with 15 bases between them. The germline V gene has CDR1 KGHSH and CDR2 LQKENI. The CDR3 here is CASSPDGLAGQPQHF. CDR3 bases: TGTGCCAGCTCACCGGACGGACTAGCAGGTCAGCCCCAGCATTTT.

This chain links TRBV19 with TRBJ1-6; D might be TRBD1 (5 bases). Trimming took 7 bases from V and 6 from J, leaving 7 bases between them. This CDR3 has 12 amino acids. Germline assignment: CDR1 LNHDA and CDR2 SQIVND (reference sequence). As DNA, the CDR3 is TGTGCCAGTACCGACAGTAATTCACCCCTCCACTTT. Protein sequence: CASTDSNSPLHF.

The V and J genes are TRBV2 and TRBJ2-7; D is possibly TRBD2 (6 bases). V was cut by 5 bases and J by 6 bases, with 26 bases left in between. Germline V gene sequence: CDR1 SNHLY, CDR2 FYNNEI. The CDR3 extends over 17 amino acids. The CDR3 sequence: CASSLWTGGSREAEQYF. DNA of the CDR3: TGTGCCAGCAGTCTATGGACCGGAGGTTCTAGGGAGGCCGAGCAGTACTTC.

CDR3 sequence reads: CASGSSYEQYF. The CDR3 DNA reads as TGTGCCAGCGGTAGCTCCTACGAGCAGTACTTC. V and J are TRBV27 and TRBJ2-7; the D is unclear. CDR3 length: 11 residues. The V gene's germline CDR1 is MNHEY and CDR2 SMNVEV (reference sequence). V lost 8 bases to trimming and J lost 0 bases, with 5 bases between them.

The chain carries TRBV27 and TRBJ2-5; 7 nucleotides match TRBD1. The CDR3 is 15 amino acids. CDR1 and CDR2 from the germline V gene are MNHEY and SMNVEV (reference sequence). Trimming cost V 4 bases and J 5 bases; bases outside gene matches: 10. The DNA for the CDR3 is TGTGCCAGCAGTTCGGCCGACAGGGTGGGCGAGACCCAGTACTTC. This gives the protein CASSSADRVGETQYF.

The J gene is TRBJ2-3, the V gene TRBV19; TRBD1 matches 7 bases. Trimming took 2 bases from V and 6 from J; bases not matched to a gene: 8. CDR1 and CDR2 from the germline V gene are LNHDA and SQIVND (reference sequence). The length of the CDR3 is 15 residues. In DNA, the CDR3 is TGTGCCAGTAGTATACGGCAGGGGGTCGGGGATACGCAGTATTTT. As protein: CASSIRQGVGDTQYF.

The rearrangement joins TRBV5-1 to TRBJ2-7; TRBD1 agrees at 9 bases. The CDR3 sequence is 14 residues long. With 4 bases clipped from V and 6 bases from J, the junction kept 8 bases outside the gene matches. Germline lookup yields CDR1 SGHRS and CDR2 YFSETQ. The CDR3 spells CASSEGQGDGEQYF. CDR3 in DNA: TGCGCCAGCAGCGAGGGACAGGGTGACGGCGAGCAGTACTTC.

The CDR3 nucleotides read TGTGCCACCAGCAGAGACCTAACTCGGAGGGAGCAGTACTTC. Translation: CATSRDLTRREQYF. J is TRBJ2-7 and V is TRBV15; the D gene is possibly TRBD2 (5 bases). From germline, CDR1 is LNHNV and CDR2 YYDKDF (reference sequence). CDR3 length: 14 residues. The V gene lost 0 bases and the J gene lost 7 bases, with 13 bases spanning the gap.

Notes on this clone: The same CDR3 arises from other DNA sequences in this sample as well. The genes are TRBV29-1 and TRBJ2-7; TRBD1 agrees at 10 bases. The J segment lost 0 bases and the V segment lost 4 bases, leaving 15 bases of the junction unmatched. CDR3 length equals 18 residues. The V gene's germline CDR1 is SQVTM and CDR2 ANQGSEA. The CDR3 nucleotides are TGCAGCGTTGGAGGGTCCGCGGAGACAGGGGGCATCTCCTACGAGCAGTACTTC. This translates into CSVGGSAETGGISYEQYF.